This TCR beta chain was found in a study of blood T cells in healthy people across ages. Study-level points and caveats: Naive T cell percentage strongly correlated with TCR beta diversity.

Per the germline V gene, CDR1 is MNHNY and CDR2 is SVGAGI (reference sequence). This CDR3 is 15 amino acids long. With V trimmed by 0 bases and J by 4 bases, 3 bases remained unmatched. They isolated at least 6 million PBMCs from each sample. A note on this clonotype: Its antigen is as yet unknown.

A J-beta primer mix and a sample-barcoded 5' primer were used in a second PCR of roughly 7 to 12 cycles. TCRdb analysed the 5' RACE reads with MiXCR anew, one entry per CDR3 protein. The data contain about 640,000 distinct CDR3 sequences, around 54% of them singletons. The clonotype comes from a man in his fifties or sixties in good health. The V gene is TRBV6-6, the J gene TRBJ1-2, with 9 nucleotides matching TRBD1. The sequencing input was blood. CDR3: CASSYSGTGTYGYTF. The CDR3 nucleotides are TGTGCCAGCAGTTACTCCGGGACAGGGACCTATGGCTACACCTTC.